The sequence of this T cell receptor (beta chain) was determined in a study of post-analysis software for immune sequencing data. Study as a whole: The disease courses spanned relapsing-remitting, secondary progressive and progressive-relapsing forms of multiple sclerosis.

The CDR3 has 15 amino acids. Germline V gene lookup returns CDR1 MNHNS and CDR2 SASEGT. The V and J ends lost 4 bases and 6 bases respectively, with 16 bases between them. Prepared libraries of TCR beta cDNA carried unique molecular identifiers. TCRdb redid the calling of the PCR reads with MiXCR, one entry per CDR3 protein. In the table there are more than 450,000 distinct CDR3 sequences, around 34% of which are singletons. A note on this clonotype: What it binds is not known.

Notes on the study in general: Comparison of patients with controls showed 4 to 6 TRBV segments more frequent in patients, TRBV5-6, TRBV5-1 and TRBV20-1 among them. Normalized Chao1 diversity was significantly lower in multiple sclerosis patients than in controls. F measure clustering grouped samples strongly by preparation batch.

The source of this sequence is a girl younger than 18 with multiple sclerosis. The source material was blood. V and J are TRBV6-1 and TRBJ2-1; weak D call: TRBD2 (5 bases). The CDR3 spells CASSGPRGITNEQFF. DNA for the CDR3: TGTGCCAGCAGTGGGCCCCGGGGAATCACCAATGAGCAGTTCTTC.